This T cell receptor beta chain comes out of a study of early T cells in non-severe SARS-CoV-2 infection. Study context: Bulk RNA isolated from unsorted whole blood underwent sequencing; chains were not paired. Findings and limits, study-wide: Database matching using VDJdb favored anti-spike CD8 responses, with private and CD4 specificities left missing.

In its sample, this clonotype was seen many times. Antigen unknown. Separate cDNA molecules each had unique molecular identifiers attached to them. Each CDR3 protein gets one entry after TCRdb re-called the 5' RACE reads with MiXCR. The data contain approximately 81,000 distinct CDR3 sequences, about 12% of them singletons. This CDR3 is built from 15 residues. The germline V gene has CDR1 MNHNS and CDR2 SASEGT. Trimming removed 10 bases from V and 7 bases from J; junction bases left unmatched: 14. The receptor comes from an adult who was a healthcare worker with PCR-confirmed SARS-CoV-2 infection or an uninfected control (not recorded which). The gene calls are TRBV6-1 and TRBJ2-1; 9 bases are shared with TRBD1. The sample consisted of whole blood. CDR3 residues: CAIGRYRGLRNEQFF. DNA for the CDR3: TGTGCCATCGGAAGGTACAGGGGGCTCCGGAATGAGCAGTTCTTC.